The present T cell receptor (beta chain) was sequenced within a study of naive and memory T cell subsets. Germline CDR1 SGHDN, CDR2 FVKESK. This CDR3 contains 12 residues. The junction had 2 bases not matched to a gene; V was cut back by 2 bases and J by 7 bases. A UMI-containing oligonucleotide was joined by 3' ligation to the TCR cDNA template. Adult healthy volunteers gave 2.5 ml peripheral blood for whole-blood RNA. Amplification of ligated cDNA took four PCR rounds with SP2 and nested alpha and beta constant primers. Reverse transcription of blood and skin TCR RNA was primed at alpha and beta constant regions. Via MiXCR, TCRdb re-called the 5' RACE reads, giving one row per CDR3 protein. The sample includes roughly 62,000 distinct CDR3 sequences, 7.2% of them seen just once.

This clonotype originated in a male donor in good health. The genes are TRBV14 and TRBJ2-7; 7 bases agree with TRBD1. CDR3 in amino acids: CASSQPGGEQYF. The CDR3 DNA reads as TGTGCCAGCAGCCAACCAGGGGGAGAGCAGTACTTC. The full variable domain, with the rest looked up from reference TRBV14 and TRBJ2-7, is EAGVTQFPSHSVIEKGQTVTLRCDPISGHDNLYWYRRVMGKEIKFLLHFVKESKQDESGMPNNRFLAERTGGTYSTLKVQPAELEDSGVYFCASSQPGGEQYFGPGTRLTVT.